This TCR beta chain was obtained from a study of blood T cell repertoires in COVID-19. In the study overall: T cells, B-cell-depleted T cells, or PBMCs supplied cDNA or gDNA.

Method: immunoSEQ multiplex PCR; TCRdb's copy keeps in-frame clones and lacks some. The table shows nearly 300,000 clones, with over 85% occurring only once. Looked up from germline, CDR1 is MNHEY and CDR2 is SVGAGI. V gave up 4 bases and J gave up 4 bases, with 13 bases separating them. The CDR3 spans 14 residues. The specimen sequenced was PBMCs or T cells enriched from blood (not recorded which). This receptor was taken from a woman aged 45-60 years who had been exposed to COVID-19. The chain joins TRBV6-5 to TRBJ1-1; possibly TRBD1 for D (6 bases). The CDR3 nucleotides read TGTGCCAGCAGTTCCAGGGGAGGGTTCACTGAAGCTTTCTTT. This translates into CASSSRGGFTEAFF.